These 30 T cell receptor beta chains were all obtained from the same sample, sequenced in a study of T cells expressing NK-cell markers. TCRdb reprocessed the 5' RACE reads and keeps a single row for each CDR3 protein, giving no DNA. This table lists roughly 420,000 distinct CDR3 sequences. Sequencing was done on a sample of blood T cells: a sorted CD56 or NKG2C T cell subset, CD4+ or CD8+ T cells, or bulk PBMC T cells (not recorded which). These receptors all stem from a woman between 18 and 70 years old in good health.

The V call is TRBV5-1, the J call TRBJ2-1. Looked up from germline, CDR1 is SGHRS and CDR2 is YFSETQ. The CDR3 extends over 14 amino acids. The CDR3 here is CASSHYGDVNEQFF.

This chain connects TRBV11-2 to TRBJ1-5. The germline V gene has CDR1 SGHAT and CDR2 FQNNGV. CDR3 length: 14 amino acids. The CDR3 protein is CASSLDRLDQPQHF.

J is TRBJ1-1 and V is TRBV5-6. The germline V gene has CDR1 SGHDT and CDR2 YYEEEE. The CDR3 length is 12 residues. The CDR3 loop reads CASSSWTSEAFF. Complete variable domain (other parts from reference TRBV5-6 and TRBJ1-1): DAGVTQSPTHLIKTRGQQVTLRCSPKSGHDTVSWYQQALGQGPQFIFQYYEEEERQRGNFPDRFSGHQFPNYSSELNVNALLLGDSALYLCASSSWTSEAFFGQGTRLTVV.

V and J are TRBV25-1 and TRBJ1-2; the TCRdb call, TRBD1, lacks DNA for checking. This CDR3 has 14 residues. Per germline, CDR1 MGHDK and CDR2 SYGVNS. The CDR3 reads CASSDQTTGYGYTF.

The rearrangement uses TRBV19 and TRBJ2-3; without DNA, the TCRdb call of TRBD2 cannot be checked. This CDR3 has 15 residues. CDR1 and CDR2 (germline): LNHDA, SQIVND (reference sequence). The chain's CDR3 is CASSIKGGGTDTQYF.

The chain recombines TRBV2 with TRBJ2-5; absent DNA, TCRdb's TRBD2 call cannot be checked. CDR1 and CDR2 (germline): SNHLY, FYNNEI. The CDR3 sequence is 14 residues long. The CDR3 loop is CASRGDSGQETQYF.

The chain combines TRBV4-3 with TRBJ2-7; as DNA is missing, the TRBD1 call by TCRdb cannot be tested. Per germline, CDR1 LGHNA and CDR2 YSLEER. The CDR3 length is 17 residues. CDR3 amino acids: CASSQTAQGQGAYEQYF.

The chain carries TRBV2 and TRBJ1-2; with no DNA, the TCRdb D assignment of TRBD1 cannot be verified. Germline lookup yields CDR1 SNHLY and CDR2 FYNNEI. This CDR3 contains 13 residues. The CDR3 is CASRGPGDYGYTF.

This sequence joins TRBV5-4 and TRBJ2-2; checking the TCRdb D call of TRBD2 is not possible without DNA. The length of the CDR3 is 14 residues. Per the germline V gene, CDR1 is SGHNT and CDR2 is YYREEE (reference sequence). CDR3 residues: CALSSGGNTGELFF. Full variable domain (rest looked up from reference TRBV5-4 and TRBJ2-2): ETGVTQSPTHLIKTRGQQVTLRCSSQSGHNTVSWYQQALGQGPQFIFQYYREEENGRGNFPPRFSGLQFPNYSSELNVNALELDDSALYLCALSSGGNTGELFFGEGSRLTVL.

This CDR3 reads CASSVLDSGNTIYF. The V and J genes are TRBV9 and TRBJ1-3. The CDR3 sequence is 14 residues long. Looked up from germline, CDR1 is SGDLS and CDR2 is YYNGEE.

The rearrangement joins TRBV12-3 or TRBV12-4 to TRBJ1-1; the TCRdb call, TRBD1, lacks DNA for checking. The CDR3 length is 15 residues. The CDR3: CASRQAGTGYTEAFF.

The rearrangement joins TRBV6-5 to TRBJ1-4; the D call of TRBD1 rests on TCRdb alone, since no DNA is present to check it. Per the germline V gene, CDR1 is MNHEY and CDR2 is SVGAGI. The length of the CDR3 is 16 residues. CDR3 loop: CASSYGGGLTNEKLFF.

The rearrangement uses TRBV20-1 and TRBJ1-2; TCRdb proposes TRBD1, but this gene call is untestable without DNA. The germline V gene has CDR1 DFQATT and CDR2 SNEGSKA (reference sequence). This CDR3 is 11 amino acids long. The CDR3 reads CSARDGNGYTF.

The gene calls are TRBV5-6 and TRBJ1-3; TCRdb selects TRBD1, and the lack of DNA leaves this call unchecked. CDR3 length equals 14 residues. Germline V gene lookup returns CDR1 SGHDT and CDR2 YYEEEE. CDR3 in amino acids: CASGGAPSGNTIYF. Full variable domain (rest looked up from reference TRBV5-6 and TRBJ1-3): DAGVTQSPTHLIKTRGQQVTLRCSPKSGHDTVSWYQQALGQGPQFIFQYYEEEERQRGNFPDRFSGHQFPNYSSELNVNALLLGDSALYLCASGGAPSGNTIYFGEGSWLTVV.

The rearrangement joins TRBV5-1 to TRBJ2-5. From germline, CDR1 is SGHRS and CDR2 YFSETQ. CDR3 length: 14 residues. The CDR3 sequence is CASSLWVGGETQYF.

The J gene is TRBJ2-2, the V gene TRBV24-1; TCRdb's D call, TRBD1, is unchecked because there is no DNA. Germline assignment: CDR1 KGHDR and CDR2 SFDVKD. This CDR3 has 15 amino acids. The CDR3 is CATSEDRVGTGELFF.

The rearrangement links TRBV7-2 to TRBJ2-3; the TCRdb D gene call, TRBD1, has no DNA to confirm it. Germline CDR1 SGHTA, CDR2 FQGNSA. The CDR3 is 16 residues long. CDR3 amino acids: CANSLSRTVRTDTQYF.

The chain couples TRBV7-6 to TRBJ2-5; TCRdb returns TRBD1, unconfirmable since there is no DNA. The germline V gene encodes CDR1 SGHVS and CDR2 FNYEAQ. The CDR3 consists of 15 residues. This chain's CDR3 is CASSLSRREDETQYF.

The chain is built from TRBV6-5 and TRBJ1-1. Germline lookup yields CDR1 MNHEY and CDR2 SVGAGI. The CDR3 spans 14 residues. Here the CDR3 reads CASSLDGENTEAFF.

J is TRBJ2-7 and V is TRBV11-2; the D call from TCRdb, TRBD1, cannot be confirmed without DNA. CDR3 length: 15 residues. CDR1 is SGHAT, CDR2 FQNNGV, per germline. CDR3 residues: CASRRSTGTQYEQYF.

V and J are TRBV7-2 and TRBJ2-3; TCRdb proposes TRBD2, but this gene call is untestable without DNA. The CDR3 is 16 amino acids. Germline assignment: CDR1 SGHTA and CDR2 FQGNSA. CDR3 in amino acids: CASSFGLDVLPDTQYF.

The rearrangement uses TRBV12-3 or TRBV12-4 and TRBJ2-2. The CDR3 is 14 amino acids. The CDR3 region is CASSLSGDIGELFF.

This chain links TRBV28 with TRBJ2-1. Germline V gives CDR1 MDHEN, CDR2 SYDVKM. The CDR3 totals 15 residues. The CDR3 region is CASSSPGISYNEQFF.

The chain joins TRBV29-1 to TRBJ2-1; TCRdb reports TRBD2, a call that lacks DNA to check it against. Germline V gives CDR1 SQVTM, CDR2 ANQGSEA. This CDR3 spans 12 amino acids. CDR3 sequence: CSVVERRDEQFF.

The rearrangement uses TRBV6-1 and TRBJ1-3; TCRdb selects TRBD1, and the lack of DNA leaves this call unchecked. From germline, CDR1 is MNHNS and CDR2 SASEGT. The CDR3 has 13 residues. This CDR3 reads CASRPGSGNTIYF.

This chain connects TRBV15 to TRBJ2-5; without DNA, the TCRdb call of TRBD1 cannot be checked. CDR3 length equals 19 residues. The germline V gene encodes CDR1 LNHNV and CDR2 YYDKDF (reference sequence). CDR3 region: CATSRGQRGRGDLQETQYF.

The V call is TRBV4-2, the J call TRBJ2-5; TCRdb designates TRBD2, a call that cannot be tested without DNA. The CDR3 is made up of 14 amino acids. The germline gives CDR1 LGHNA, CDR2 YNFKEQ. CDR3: CASGRTSNQETQYF.

CDR3 loop: CASSFRTGTYNEQFF. This chain connects TRBV7-2 to TRBJ2-1; TCRdb designates TRBD1, a call that cannot be tested without DNA. The CDR3 totals 15 residues. Germline-derived CDR1 and CDR2 are SGHTA and FQGNSA.

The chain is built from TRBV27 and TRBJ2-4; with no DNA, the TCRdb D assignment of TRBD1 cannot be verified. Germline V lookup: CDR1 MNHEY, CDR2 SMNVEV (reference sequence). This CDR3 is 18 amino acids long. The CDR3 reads CASSLSVTGATFKNIQYF.

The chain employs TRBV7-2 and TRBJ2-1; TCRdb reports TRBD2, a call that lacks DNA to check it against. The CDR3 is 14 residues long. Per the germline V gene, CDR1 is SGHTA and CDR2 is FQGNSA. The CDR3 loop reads CASGKLAGRNEQFF.